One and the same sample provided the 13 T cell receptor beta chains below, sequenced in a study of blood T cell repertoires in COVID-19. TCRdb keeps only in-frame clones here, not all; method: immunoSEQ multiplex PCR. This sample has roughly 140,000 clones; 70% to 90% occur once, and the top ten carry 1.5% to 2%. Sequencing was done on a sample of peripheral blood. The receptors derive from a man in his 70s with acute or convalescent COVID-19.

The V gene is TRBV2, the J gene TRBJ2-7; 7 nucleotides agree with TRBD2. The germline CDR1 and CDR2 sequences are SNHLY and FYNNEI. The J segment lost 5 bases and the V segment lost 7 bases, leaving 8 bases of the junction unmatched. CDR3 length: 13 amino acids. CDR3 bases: TGTGCCAGCATACCACCCGGGGGGAACGAGCAGTACTTC. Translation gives CASIPPGGNEQYF. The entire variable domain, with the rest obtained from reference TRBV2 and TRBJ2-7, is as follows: EPEVTQTPSHQVTQMGQEVILRCVPISNHLYFYWYRQILGQKVEFLVSFYNNEISEKSEIFDDQFSVERPDGSNFTLKIRSTKLEDSAMYFCASIPPGGNEQYFGPGTRLTVT.

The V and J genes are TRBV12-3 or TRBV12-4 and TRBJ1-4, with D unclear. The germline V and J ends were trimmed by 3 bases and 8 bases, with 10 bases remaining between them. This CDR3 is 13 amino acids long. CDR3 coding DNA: TGTGCCAGCAGTTTGCGGCCGAGGGAAAAACTGTTTTTT. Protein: CASSLRPREKLFF.

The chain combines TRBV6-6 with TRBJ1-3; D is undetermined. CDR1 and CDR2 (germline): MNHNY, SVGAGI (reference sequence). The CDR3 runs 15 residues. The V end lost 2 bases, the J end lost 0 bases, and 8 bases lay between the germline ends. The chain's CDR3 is CASSYDGNSGNTIYF. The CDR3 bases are TGTGCCAGCAGTTACGATGGCAACTCTGGAAACACCATATATTTT.

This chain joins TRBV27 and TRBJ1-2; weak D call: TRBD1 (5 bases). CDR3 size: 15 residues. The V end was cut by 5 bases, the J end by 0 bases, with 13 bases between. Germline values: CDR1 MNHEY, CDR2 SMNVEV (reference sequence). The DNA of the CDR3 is TGTGCCAGCAGTCCAGCCGTGGGGCCTAACTATGGCTACACCTTC. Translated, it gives CASSPAVGPNYGYTF.

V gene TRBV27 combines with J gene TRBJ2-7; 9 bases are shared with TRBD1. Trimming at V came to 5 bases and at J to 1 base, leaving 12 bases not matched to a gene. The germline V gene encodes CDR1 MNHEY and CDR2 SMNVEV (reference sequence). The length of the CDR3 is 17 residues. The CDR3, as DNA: TGTGCCAGCAGTCGCGTTCCACCGGGACAGGGTTCCTACGAGCAGTACTTC. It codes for CASSRVPPGQGSYEQYF.

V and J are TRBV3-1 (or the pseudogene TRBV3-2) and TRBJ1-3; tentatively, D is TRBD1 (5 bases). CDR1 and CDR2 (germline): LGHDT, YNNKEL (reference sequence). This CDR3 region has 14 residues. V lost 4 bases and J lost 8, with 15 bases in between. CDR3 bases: TGTGCCAGCAGCCTCGAGGGAGGGACGGACACCATATATTTT. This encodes CASSLEGGTDTIYF.

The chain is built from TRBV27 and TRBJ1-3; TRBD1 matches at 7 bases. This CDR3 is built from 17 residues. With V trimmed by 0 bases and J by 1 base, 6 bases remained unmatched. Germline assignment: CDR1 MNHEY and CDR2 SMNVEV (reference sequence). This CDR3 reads CASSLSSGTASGNTIYF. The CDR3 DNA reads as TGTGCCAGCAGTTTATCTTCTGGGACAGCTTCTGGAAACACCATATATTTT.

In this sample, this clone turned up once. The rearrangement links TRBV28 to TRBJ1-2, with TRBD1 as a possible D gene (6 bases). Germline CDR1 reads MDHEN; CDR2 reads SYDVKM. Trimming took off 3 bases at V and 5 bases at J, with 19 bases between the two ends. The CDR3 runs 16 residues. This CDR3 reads CASSFGGDTGRYGYTF. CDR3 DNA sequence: TGTGCCAGCAGTTTTGGGGGGGACACAGGGAGGTATGGCTACACCTTC.

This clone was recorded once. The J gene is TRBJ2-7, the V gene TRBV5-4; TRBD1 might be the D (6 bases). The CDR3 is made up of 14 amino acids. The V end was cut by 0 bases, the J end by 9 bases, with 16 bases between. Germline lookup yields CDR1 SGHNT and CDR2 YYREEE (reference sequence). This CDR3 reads CASSLEGGRKGQYF. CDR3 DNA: TGTGCCAGCAGCTTGGAAGGGGGACGGAAGGGGCAGTACTTC. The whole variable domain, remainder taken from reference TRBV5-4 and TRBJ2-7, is ETGVTQSPTHLIKTRGQQVTLRCSSQSGHNTVSWYQQALGQGPQFIFQYYREEENGRGNFPPRFSGLQFPNYSSELNVNALELDDSALYLCASSLEGGRKGQYFGPGTRLTVT.

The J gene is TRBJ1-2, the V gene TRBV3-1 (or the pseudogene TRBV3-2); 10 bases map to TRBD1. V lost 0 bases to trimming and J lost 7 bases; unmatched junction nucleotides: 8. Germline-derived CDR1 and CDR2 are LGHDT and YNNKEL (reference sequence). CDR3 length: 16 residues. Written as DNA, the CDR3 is TGTGCCAGCAGCCAAGATAGTGTGACAGGGGGCTTTGGCTACACCTTC. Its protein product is CASSQDSVTGGFGYTF.

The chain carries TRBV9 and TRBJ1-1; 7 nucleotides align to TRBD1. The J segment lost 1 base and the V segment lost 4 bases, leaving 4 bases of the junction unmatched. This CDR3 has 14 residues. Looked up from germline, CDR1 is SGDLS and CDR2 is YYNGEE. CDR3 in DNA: TGTGCCAGCAGCTCCAGGGGGTCGAACACTGAAGCTTTCTTT. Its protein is CASSSRGSNTEAFF.

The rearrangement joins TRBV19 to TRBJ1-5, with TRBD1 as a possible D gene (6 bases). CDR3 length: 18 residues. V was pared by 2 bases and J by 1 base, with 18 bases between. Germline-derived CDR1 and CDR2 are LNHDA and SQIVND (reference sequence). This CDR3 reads CASSIWWHRARSNQPQHF. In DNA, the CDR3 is TGTGCCAGTAGTATATGGTGGCACAGGGCTAGGAGCAATCAGCCCCAGCATTTT.

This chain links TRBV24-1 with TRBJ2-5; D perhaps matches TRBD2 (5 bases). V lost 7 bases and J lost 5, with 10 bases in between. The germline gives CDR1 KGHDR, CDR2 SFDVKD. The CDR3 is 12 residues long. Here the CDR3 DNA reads TGTGCCACCAGAGGGAGCCAGGAGACCCAGTACTTC. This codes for CATRGSQETQYF.